The clone carrying this TCR beta chain was picked up many times. This entry belongs to a study of human T cells and chemical hapten exposure. CDR3 length: 14 amino acids. Germline lookup yields CDR1 SGHTA and CDR2 FQGNSA. V lost 2 bases to trimming and J lost 5 bases, with 10 bases between them. TCRdb called the RACE reads again in MiXCR, with one record for every CDR3 protein. The sample has roughly 38,000 distinct CDR3 sequences, around a tenth seen once; the top ten hold roughly 25%. Stated time point: patch test 3, about 24 weeks after DPC sensitization. The treatment is: therapeutic diphenylcyclopropenone sensitization with weekly scalp DPC. Whole blood that had not been fractionated was the source of extracted total RNA.

Sequencing used whole blood, obtained in connection with sensitization to the hapten diphenylcyclopropenone (DPC). The sequence was collected from a man in his fifties or sixties with alopecia areata. Some clones in this sample may be carry-over from other donors' samples. The chain uses TRBV7-2 and TRBJ2-4; perhaps TRBD2 as D (5 bases). The CDR3 sequence is CASSLSGLQNIQYF. CDR3 DNA: TGTGCCAGCAGCTTAAGCGGCTTGCAAAACATTCAGTACTTC.